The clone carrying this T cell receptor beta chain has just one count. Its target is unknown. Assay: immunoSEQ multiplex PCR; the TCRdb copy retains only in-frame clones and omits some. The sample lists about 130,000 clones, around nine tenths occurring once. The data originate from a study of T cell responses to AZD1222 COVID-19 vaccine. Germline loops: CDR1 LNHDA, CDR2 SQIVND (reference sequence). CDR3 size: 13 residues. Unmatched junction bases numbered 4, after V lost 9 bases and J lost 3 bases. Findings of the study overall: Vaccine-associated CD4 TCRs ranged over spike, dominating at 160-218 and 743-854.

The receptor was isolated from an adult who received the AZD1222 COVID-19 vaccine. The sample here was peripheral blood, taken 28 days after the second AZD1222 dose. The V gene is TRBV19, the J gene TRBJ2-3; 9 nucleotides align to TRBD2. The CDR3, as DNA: TGTGCCAGCCGCGGGGGGGCAACAGATACGCAGTATTTT. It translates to CASRGGATDTQYF.